Listed below are T cell receptor beta chains from one sample, sequenced in a study of shared clonotypes between healthy human individuals. The repertoire was sequenced with immunoSEQ multiplex PCR; TCRdb's copy has only in-frame clones and lacks some. This sample yields hundreds of thousands of clones, of which roughly three quarters are seen a single time; around 13% belongs to the top ten. Source material: PBMCs. Receptors were obtained from a woman in her thirties or forties in good health. Some clones in this sample may be carry-over from other donors' samples. The CDR3 runs from the conserved cysteine through the conserved F or W. D genes are given only for firm matches. Some rows have no size entry. The others give once, few or many, or a class for an expanded clone.

V gene: TRBV28; J gene: TRBJ2-5; clone size: few; D gene: TRBD2; CDR3 DNA: TGTGCCAGCAGTTTTGGGAGCGGGGGTTCTTACTTC; CDR3 protein: CASSFGSGGSYF
V gene: TRBV15; J gene: TRBJ1-5; clone size: .; D gene: .; CDR3 DNA: TGTGCCACCAGCAGAGTGGAGAGGGGTTACAATCAGCCCCAGCATTTT; CDR3 protein: CATSRVERGYNQPQHF
V gene: TRBV15; J gene: TRBJ2-5; clone size: .; D gene: .; CDR3 DNA: TGTGCCACCAGCAAGGAGGAGCAGACTAAAGAGACCCAGTACTTC; CDR3 protein: CATSKEEQTKETQYF
V gene: TRBV7-2; J gene: TRBJ2-7; clone size: .; D gene: TRBD2; CDR3 DNA: TGTGCCAGCAGCCCCAGACTAGCGGGGTACGAGCAGTACTTC; CDR3 protein: CASSPRLAGYEQYF
V gene: TRBV11-2; J gene: TRBJ2-7; clone size: .; D gene: .; CDR3 DNA: TGTGCCAGCAGCAGCGGAGCCTACGAGCAGTACTTC; CDR3 protein: CASSSGAYEQYF
V gene: TRBV27; J gene: TRBJ2-3; clone size: .; D gene: .; CDR3 DNA: TGTGCCAGCACCGATAGGTGGGGCCTGCGCACAGATACGCAGTATTTT; CDR3 protein: CASTDRWGLRTDTQYF
V gene: TRBV5-4; J gene: TRBJ2-1; clone size: .; D gene: .; CDR3 DNA: TGTGCCAGCAGCTTGGGGTCTGGAGCCTACAATGAGCAGTTCTTC; CDR3 protein: CASSLGSGAYNEQFF
V gene: TRBV2; J gene: TRBJ1-2; clone size: .; D gene: .; CDR3 DNA: TGTGCCAGCAAGCTCAACTATGGCTACACCTTC; CDR3 protein: CASKLNYGYTF
V gene: TRBV6-1; J gene: TRBJ1-4; clone size: .; D gene: .; CDR3 DNA: TGTGCCTCGGATAGAAACCCTAATGAAAAACTGTTTTTT; CDR3 protein: CASDRNPNEKLFF
V gene: TRBV7-9; J gene: TRBJ2-7; clone size: .; D gene: .; CDR3 DNA: TGTGCCAGCAGCTTGACCTCCTACGAGCAGTACTTC; CDR3 protein: CASSLTSYEQYF
V gene: TRBV9; J gene: TRBJ2-1; clone size: few; D gene: .; CDR3 DNA: TGTGCCAGCAGCGTAGGCCAGGGTTTACACAATGAGCAGTTCTTC; CDR3 protein: CASSVGQGLHNEQFF
V gene: TRBV5-1; J gene: TRBJ2-5; clone size: .; D gene: .; CDR3 DNA: TGCGCCAGCAGCAATCAGGGAGCAGAGACCCAGTACTTC; CDR3 protein: CASSNQGAETQYF
V gene: TRBV28; J gene: TRBJ1-5; clone size: once; D gene: TRBD1; CDR3 DNA: TGTGCCAGCAGTAGGGGGACAGGCCGTAGCAATCAGCCCCAGCATTTT; CDR3 protein: CASSRGTGRSNQPQHF
V gene: TRBV28; J gene: TRBJ1-5; clone size: .; D gene: .; CDR3 DNA: TGTGCCAGCAGTCACGACAGAAACTTTAGGTATCAGCCCCAGCATTTT; CDR3 protein: CASSHDRNFRYQPQHF
V gene: TRBV15; J gene: TRBJ1-1; clone size: .; D gene: TRBD1; CDR3 DNA: TGTGCCACCAGTCACGGGACAGGTACTCTACCCGGGGCTTTCTTT; CDR3 protein: CATSHGTGTLPGAFF
V gene: TRBV5-1; J gene: TRBJ1-3; clone size: .; D gene: .; CDR3 DNA: TGCGCCAGCAGGCAAATCTCTGGAAACACCATATATTTT; CDR3 protein: CASRQISGNTIYF
V gene: TRBV28; J gene: TRBJ2-7; clone size: .; D gene: .; CDR3 DNA: TGTGCCAGCAGTCCCTGGGGGTACGAGCAGTACTTC; CDR3 protein: CASSPWGYEQYF
V gene: TRBV19; J gene: TRBJ2-7; clone size: .; D gene: .; CDR3 DNA: TGTGCCAGTAGTATCCTGGGGGCCTACGAGCAGTACTTC; CDR3 protein: CASSILGAYEQYF
V gene: TRBV29-1; J gene: TRBJ2-5; clone size: .; D gene: .; CDR3 DNA: TGCAGCGTTTCAGGGTCACAAGAGACCCAGTACTTC; CDR3 protein: CSVSGSQETQYF
V gene: TRBV15; J gene: TRBJ2-7; clone size: .; D gene: TRBD2; CDR3 DNA: TGTGCCACCAGCAGAGGGCGTAGCGGGAGGAGCAGCTCCTACGAGCAGTACTTC; CDR3 protein: CATSRGRSGRSSSYEQYF
V gene: TRBV5-1; J gene: TRBJ2-7; clone size: .; D gene: TRBD1; CDR3 DNA: TGCGCCAGCACTCTAGGGACAGGGCTGTACGAGCAGTACTTC; CDR3 protein: CASTLGTGLYEQYF
V gene: TRBV5-1; J gene: TRBJ2-5; clone size: .; D gene: .; CDR3 DNA: TGCGCCAGCAGCCCGGACTGGGCGAGAGGATTAGAGACCCAGTACTTC; CDR3 protein: CASSPDWARGLETQYF
V gene: TRBV5-1; J gene: TRBJ1-4; clone size: .; D gene: .; CDR3 DNA: TGCGCCAGCAGCTTCCAGGGGCTCAGTGAAAAACTGTTTTTT; CDR3 protein: CASSFQGLSEKLFF
V gene: TRBV6-5; J gene: TRBJ2-5; clone size: .; D gene: .; CDR3 DNA: TGTGCCAGCAGTTACGGGCAGCAAGAGACCCAGTACTTC; CDR3 protein: CASSYGQQETQYF
V gene: TRBV5-8; J gene: TRBJ2-5; clone size: .; D gene: TRBD1; CDR3 DNA: TGTGCCAGCAGCCGTGGGACAGGACAAGAGACCCAGTACTTC; CDR3 protein: CASSRGTGQETQYF
V gene: TRBV7-2; J gene: TRBJ2-7; clone size: .; D gene: TRBD2; CDR3 DNA: TGTGCCAGCAGCTTAGGATTCCCCGCGGGAGTCTACGAGCAGTACTTC; CDR3 protein: CASSLGFPAGVYEQYF
V gene: TRBV11-1; J gene: TRBJ2-7; clone size: .; D gene: .; CDR3 DNA: TGTGCCAGCAGCTTCGCGGGTGTCACCTACGAGCAGTACTTC; CDR3 protein: CASSFAGVTYEQYF
V gene: TRBV6-1; J gene: TRBJ1-2; clone size: .; D gene: .; CDR3 DNA: TGTGCCAGCAGTGAAGCGGTGAACAGATATGGCTACACCTTC; CDR3 protein: CASSEAVNRYGYTF
V gene: TRBV9; J gene: TRBJ2-3; clone size: .; D gene: TRBD2; CDR3 DNA: TGTGCCAGCAGCGTAGGAGCGGGGGGCACAGATACGCAGTATTTT; CDR3 protein: CASSVGAGGTDTQYF
V gene: TRBV7-3; J gene: TRBJ1-3; clone size: .; D gene: .; CDR3 DNA: TGTGCCAGCAGCTTAACCGGGGGCGGTGGAAACACCATATATTTT; CDR3 protein: CASSLTGGGGNTIYF
V gene: TRBV19; J gene: TRBJ1-1; clone size: .; D gene: .; CDR3 DNA: TGTGCCAGTAGTATATGGTGGCAGAACACTGAAGCTTTCTTT; CDR3 protein: CASSIWWQNTEAFF
V gene: TRBV5-6; J gene: TRBJ2-5; clone size: .; D gene: TRBD2; CDR3 DNA: TGTGCCAGCAGCTACCTTAGCGGGAGTTACGAGACCCAGTACTTC; CDR3 protein: CASSYLSGSYETQYF